What follows are 24 T cell receptor beta chains derived from one specimen sequenced in a study of blood T cell repertoires in COVID-19. Using immunoSEQ multiplex PCR, the repertoire was profiled, and TCRdb retains in-frame clones only, with some absent. The table has some 250,000 clones, approximately 81% seen once. Material for sequencing was peripheral blood. These receptors all stem from a woman of 80 years or more with acute or convalescent COVID-19.

The gene calls are TRBV9 and TRBJ2-2; D is ambiguous. CDR1 is SGDLS, CDR2 YYNGEE, per germline. V was cut by 4 bases and J by 5 bases, with 18 bases left in between. The CDR3 has 16 amino acids. As DNA, the CDR3 is TGTGCCAGCAGCCCGATAAAGGAGCGCGGAACCGGGGAGCTGTTTTTT. This gives the protein CASSPIKERGTGELFF. The full variable domain, with the rest looked up from reference TRBV9 and TRBJ2-2, is DSGVTQTPKHLITATGQRVTLRCSPRSGDLSVYWYQQSLDQGLQFLIQYYNGEERAKGNILERFSAQQFPDLHSELNLSSLELGDSALYFCASSPIKERGTGELFFGEGSRLTVL.

V and J are TRBV5-1 and TRBJ1-1, with 8 bases fitting TRBD1. Germline assignment: CDR1 SGHRS and CDR2 YFSETQ. This CDR3 has 16 residues. The V gene end was trimmed by 0 bases and the J gene end by 0 bases; junction bases not matched to a gene: 4. The CDR3 here is CASSLGDRPLNTEAFF. CDR3 coding DNA: TGCGCCAGCAGCTTGGGGGACAGGCCATTGAACACTGAAGCTTTCTTT.

The rearrangement links TRBV2 to TRBJ2-1, with 10 bases identical to TRBD1. Trimming removed 4 bases from V and 0 bases from J; junction bases left unmatched: 9. The CDR3 spans 18 residues. Germline CDR1 is SNHLY and CDR2 is FYNNEI. The DNA of the CDR3 is TGTGCCAGCAGTGTACCCGGGACAGGGGATCGCTCCTACAATGAGCAGTTCTTC. The encoded protein is CASSVPGTGDRSYNEQFF. The whole variable domain, remainder taken from reference TRBV2 and TRBJ2-1, is EPEVTQTPSHQVTQMGQEVILRCVPISNHLYFYWYRQILGQKVEFLVSFYNNEISEKSEIFDDQFSVERPDGSNFTLKIRSTKLEDSAMYFCASSVPGTGDRSYNEQFFGPGTRLTVL.

This chain joins TRBV9 and TRBJ1-5; a possible D gene is TRBD1 (5 bases). The CDR3 sequence is 15 residues long. Germline CDR1 reads SGDLS; CDR2 reads YYNGEE. V was pared by 0 bases and J by 2 bases, with 9 bases between. CDR3 DNA sequence: TGTGCCAGCAGCGTAGGGACACTTGGCAATCAGCCCCAGCATTTT. It is translated as CASSVGTLGNQPQHF.

The gene calls are TRBV12-3 or TRBV12-4 and TRBJ2-7, with TRBD1 as a possible D gene (6 bases). V was shortened by 9 bases and J by 0 bases, with 12 bases between the two germline ends. This CDR3 comprises 13 residues. CDR3 sequence (DNA): TGTGCCAGTAGTACAGGGATCTCCTACGAGCAGTACTTC. Translation gives CASSTGISYEQYF.

J is TRBJ2-7 and V is TRBV5-4; a weak D match, TRBD2 (6 bases). CDR3 length: 15 residues. From germline, CDR1 is SGHNT and CDR2 YYREEE (reference sequence). Trimming took off 1 base at V and 3 bases at J, with 14 bases between the two ends. In DNA form, the CDR3 reads TGTGCCAGCAGCTTGATTTATGGGGGGAACTACGAGCAGTACTTC. Protein: CASSLIYGGNYEQYF.

The chain has TRBV19 and TRBJ1-1, with D uncertain. The CDR3 runs to 14 residues. V dropped 7 bases and J dropped 6 bases, with 18 bases sitting between them. Germline V lookup: CDR1 LNHDA, CDR2 SQIVND (reference sequence). CDR3 sequence (DNA): TGTGCCAGTACCGCGGGCCCTTGGTCGGCTGAAGCTTTCTTT. Amino acid sequence: CASTAGPWSAEAFF.

The chain combines TRBV19 with TRBJ2-1; 9 bases agree with TRBD1. J gave up 1 base and V 6 bases, and 4 bases lay outside the gene matches. In germline, CDR1 is LNHDA, CDR2 SQIVND (reference sequence). There are 15 residues in the CDR3. CDR3 DNA sequence: TGTGCCAGTAGCTCTGGACAGGGGTCCTACAATGAGCAGTTCTTC. Amino acid sequence: CASSSGQGSYNEQFF.

This chain connects TRBV28 to TRBJ2-3, with 10 bases identical to TRBD1. The CDR3 contains 16 residues. J was trimmed by 5 bases and V by 3 bases; bases with no gene match: 8. Germline assignment: CDR1 MDHEN and CDR2 SYDVKM. The CDR3 region is CASSFLLTGGKDTQYF. The CDR3 DNA reads as TGTGCCAGCAGTTTCCTTCTGACAGGGGGCAAAGATACGCAGTATTTT.

The gene calls are TRBV15 and TRBJ1-3; D unclear. V was cut by 5 bases and J by 0 bases, with 11 bases left in between. Germline V gives CDR1 LNHNV, CDR2 YYDKDF (reference sequence). The CDR3 has 15 residues. The CDR3 DNA sequence: TGTGCCACCAGCCCCAGGTCCCGCTCTGGAAACACCATATATTTT. This gives the protein CATSPRSRSGNTIYF.

This chain joins TRBV10-3 and TRBJ2-1; 9 bases are shared with TRBD1. From germline, CDR1 is ENHRY and CDR2 SYGVKD. The CDR3 covers 13 residues. The V and J ends lost 10 bases and 7 bases, in that order; junction bases with no gene match: 8. The CDR3 here is CASSSGTGNEQFF. CDR3 nucleotide sequence: TGTGCCAGCTCTTCCGGGACAGGGAATGAGCAGTTCTTC.

V and J are TRBV3-1 (or the pseudogene TRBV3-2) and TRBJ2-2; perhaps TRBD2 as D (6 bases). In germline, CDR1 is LGHDT, CDR2 YNNKEL (reference sequence). The CDR3 loop spans 13 amino acids. V was clipped by 3 bases and J by 6 bases, with 8 bases between them. For the CDR3, the DNA is TGTGCCAGCAGCCAGTCTAGCGCCGGGGAGCTGTTTTTT. This encodes CASSQSSAGELFF.

This rearrangement joins TRBV2 to TRBJ2-2, with 10 bases matching TRBD2. The CDR3 has 15 amino acids. Per the germline V gene, CDR1 is SNHLY and CDR2 is FYNNEI. V lost 6 bases and J lost 1; bases outside the gene matches: 2. DNA of the CDR3: TGTGCCAGCAGGGTAGCGGGAGGGAACACCGGGGAGCTGTTTTTT. It yields the protein CASRVAGGNTGELFF.

A single count supports this clone. CDR3 sequence: CASSRNTGELFF. As DNA, the CDR3 is TGTGCCAGCAGTCGTAACACCGGGGAGCTGTTTTTT. The chain links TRBV6-5 to TRBJ2-2; the D is unclear. This CDR3 spans 12 amino acids. Per the germline V gene, CDR1 is MNHEY and CDR2 is SVGAGI. Trimming removed 5 bases from V and 2 bases from J, with 3 bases in between.

A few counts support this clone. CDR3 coding DNA: TGTGCCAGCAGTCCAACGGGAGGTGGCACAGATACGCAGTATTTT. Protein sequence: CASSPTGGGTDTQYF. The chain has TRBV28 and TRBJ2-3; 7 bases line up with TRBD2. Germline trimming cut 5 bases from V and 1 base from J; bases unmatched to any gene: 6. CDR1 is MDHEN, CDR2 SYDVKM, per germline. CDR3 size: 15 residues.

This clone was counted only a few times. V is TRBV28 and J is TRBJ1-3; perhaps TRBD1 as D (5 bases). Trimming left V 3 bases short and J 11 bases short, with 8 bases between. The germline CDR1 and CDR2 sequences are MDHEN and SYDVKM. CDR3 length: 11 amino acids. The CDR3 DNA follows: TGTGCCAGCAGTTTGGGCAGGGCCATATATTTT. It codes for CASSLGRAIYF.

The chain couples TRBV28 to TRBJ2-2; maybe TRBD2 (7 bases). The CDR3 loop spans 15 amino acids. The germline V and J ends were trimmed by 1 base and 5 bases, with 11 bases remaining between them. Germline V gene lookup returns CDR1 MDHEN and CDR2 SYDVKM. The CDR3 loop is CASSLSRGGTGELFF. In nucleotides, the CDR3 is TGTGCCAGCAGTTTATCCAGGGGAGGGACCGGGGAGCTGTTTTTT. The variable domain in full, with the rest retrieved from reference TRBV28 and TRBJ2-2, is DVKVTQSSRYLVKRTGEKVFLECVQDMDHENMFWYRQDPGLGLRLIYFSYDVKMKEKGDIPEGYSVSREKKERFSLILESASTNQTSMYLCASSLSRGGTGELFFGEGSRLTVL.

On this clone itself: Different DNA sequences within this sample yield the same CDR3. The J gene is TRBJ1-1, the V gene TRBV18; 8 bases align to TRBD1. Germline trimming cut 3 bases from V and 5 bases from J; bases unmatched to any gene: 2. The CDR3 totals 13 residues. Per the germline V gene, CDR1 is KGHSH and CDR2 is LQKENI. In DNA form, the CDR3 reads TGTGCCAGCTCACCCGACAGGGGTACTGAAGCTTTCTTT. It codes for CASSPDRGTEAFF.

The V gene is TRBV5-6, the J gene TRBJ1-4; the match to TRBD1 covers 10 bases. The CDR3 is 15 residues long. Germline loops: CDR1 SGHDT, CDR2 YYEEEE. Trimming took 3 bases from V and 3 from J; bases not matched to a gene: 2. The CDR3 reads CASSWDRGANEKLFF. The CDR3 region has the DNA TGTGCCAGCAGCTGGGACAGGGGCGCTAATGAAAAACTGTTTTTT.

The J gene is TRBJ1-5, the V gene TRBV19, with a weak D call TRBD1 (6 bases). The CDR3 has 14 amino acids. Per germline, CDR1 LNHDA and CDR2 SQIVND (reference sequence). V was cut by 6 bases and J by 4 bases, with 13 bases left in between. DNA of the CDR3: TGTGCCAGTAGAATGACAGGAGATAATCAGCCCCAGCATTTT. Residues: CASRMTGDNQPQHF. Full variable domain (outside the CDR3, taken from reference TRBV19 and TRBJ1-5): DGGITQSPKYLFRKEGQNVTLSCEQNLNHDAMYWYRQDPGQGLRLIYYSQIVNDFQKGDIAEGYSVSREKKESFPLTVTSAQKNPTAFYLCASRMTGDNQPQHFGDGTRLSIL.

V is TRBV5-4 and J is TRBJ2-7, with 9 bases identical to TRBD1. Germline V lookup: CDR1 SGHNT, CDR2 YYREEE (reference sequence). V lost 4 bases, J lost 7 bases, and 12 bases stayed unmatched. CDR3 length: 15 residues. The CDR3 region has the DNA TGTGCCAGCAGCCCCGGGACAGGGAACGCTTTTGAGCAGTACTTC. Translated, it gives CASSPGTGNAFEQYF.

The chain uses TRBV6-5 and TRBJ2-7, with 7 bases that match TRBD1. The CDR3 loop spans 15 amino acids. V lost 8 bases and J lost 3; bases outside the gene matches: 13. CDR1 and CDR2 (germline): MNHEY, SVGAGI. This chain's CDR3 is CASGTPGQVGYEQYF. DNA for the CDR3: TGTGCCAGCGGAACGCCAGGACAGGTCGGCTACGAGCAGTACTTC.

This sequence joins TRBV7-9 and TRBJ2-2; D unresolved. The germline CDR1 and CDR2 sequences are SEHNR and FQNEAQ (reference sequence). The CDR3 extends over 13 amino acids. V was cut by 5 bases and J by 6 bases, with 10 bases left in between. CDR3 protein: CASSPVGAGELFF. The CDR3 DNA reads as TGTGCCAGCAGCCCCGTCGGTGCCGGGGAGCTGTTTTTT. Full variable domain (remainder filled in from reference TRBV7-9 and TRBJ2-2): DTGVSQNPRHKITKRGQNVTFRCDPISEHNRLYWYRQTLGQGPEFLTYFQNEAQLEKSRLLSDRFSAERPKGSFSTLEIQRTEQGDSAMYLCASSPVGAGELFFGEGSRLTVL.

The count of this clone is one. The gene calls are TRBV21-1 and TRBJ1-2; TRBD1 is taken as the D call from the table, unchecked against the DNA. TRBV21-1 is classified as a pseudogene. This CDR3 is 13 amino acids long. The CDR3: CASSKPTGFGYTF. The CDR3 DNA follows: TGTGCCAGCAGCAAGCCAACAGGGTTTGGCTACACCTTC.